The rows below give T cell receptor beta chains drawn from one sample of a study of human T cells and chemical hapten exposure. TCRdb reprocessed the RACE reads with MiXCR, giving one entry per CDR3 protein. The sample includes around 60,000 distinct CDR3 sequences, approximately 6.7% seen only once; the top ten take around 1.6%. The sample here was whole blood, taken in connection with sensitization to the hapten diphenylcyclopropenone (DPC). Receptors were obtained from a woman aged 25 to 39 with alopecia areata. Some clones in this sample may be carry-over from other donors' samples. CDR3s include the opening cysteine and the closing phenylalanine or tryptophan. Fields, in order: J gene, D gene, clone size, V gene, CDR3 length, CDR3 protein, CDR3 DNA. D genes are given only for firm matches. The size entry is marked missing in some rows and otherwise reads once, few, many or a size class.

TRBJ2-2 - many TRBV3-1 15 CASSQPFGPVGELFF TGTGCCAGCAGCCAACCCTTCGGGCCAGTCGGGGAGCTGTTTTTT
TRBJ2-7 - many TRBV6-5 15 CASSYSLDSSYEQYF TGTGCCAGCAGTTATAGTCTGGACAGCTCATACGAGCAGTACTTC
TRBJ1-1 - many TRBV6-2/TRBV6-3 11 CASSSYTEAFF TGTGCCAGCAGTTCATACACTGAAGCTTTCTTT
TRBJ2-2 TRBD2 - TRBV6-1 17 CASSRGQTSGVTGELFF TGTGCCAGCAGTCGCGGGCAGACTAGCGGGGTCACCGGGGAGCTGTTTTTT
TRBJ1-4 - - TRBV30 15 CAWSVKRGSSEKLFF TGTGCCTGGAGTGTAAAACGGGGGAGTAGTGAAAAACTGTTTTTT
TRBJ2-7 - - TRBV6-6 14 CASSPAVKNYEQYF TGTGCCAGCAGCCCCGCGGTGAAGAACTACGAGCAGTACTTC
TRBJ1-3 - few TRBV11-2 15 CASSVGLRFLDTIYF TGTGCCAGCAGCGTGGGACTTCGCTTTTTAGACACCATATATTTT
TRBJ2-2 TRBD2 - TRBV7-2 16 CASNFLGGLGTGELFF TGTGCCAGCAACTTTCTCGGGGGGTTAGGCACCGGGGAGCTGTTTTTT
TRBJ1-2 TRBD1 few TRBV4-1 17 CASSQEPGGIGDYGYTF TGCGCCAGCAGCCAAGAGCCAGGGGGTATTGGTGACTATGGCTACACCTTC
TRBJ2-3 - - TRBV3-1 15 CASSQGPFTTDTQYF TGTGCCAGCAGCCAAGGGCCCTTCACCACAGATACGCAGTATTTT
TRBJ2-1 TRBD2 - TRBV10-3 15 CAIRDSSGNYNEQFF TGTGCCATCCGAGATTCTAGCGGTAACTACAATGAGCAGTTCTTC
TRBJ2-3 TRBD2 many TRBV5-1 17 CASSLTSGGAGTDTQYF TGCGCCAGCAGCTTGACTAGCGGGGGGGCCGGGACAGATACGCAGTATTTT
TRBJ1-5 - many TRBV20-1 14 CSASTGRNNQPQHF TGCAGTGCTTCGACAGGACGGAACAATCAGCCCCAGCATTTT
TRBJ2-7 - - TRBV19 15 CASTSDGESSYEQYF TGTGCCAGTACCTCCGACGGGGAGAGCTCCTACGAGCAGTACTTC
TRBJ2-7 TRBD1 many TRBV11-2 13 CAIKGQGAGEQYF TGTGCCATCAAGGGACAGGGGGCGGGTGAGCAGTACTTC
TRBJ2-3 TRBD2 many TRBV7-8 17 CASSPPWDYLSTDTQYF TGTGCCAGCAGCCCCCCTTGGGACTACCTTAGCACAGATACGCAGTATTTT
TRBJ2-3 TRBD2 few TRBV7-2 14 CASSLEVGGSQGYF TGTGCCAGCAGCTTAGAGGTGGGGGGGTCCCAGGGGTATTTT
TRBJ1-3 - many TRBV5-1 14 CASSGGTAGNTIYF TGCGCCAGCAGCGGCGGGACGGCTGGAAACACCATATATTTT
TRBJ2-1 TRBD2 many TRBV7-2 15 CASSPSAGGYNEQFF TGTGCCAGCAGCCCTTCAGCGGGGGGGTACAATGAGCAGTTCTTC
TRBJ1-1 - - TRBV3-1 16 CASSQDFQSWNTEAFF TGTGCCAGCAGCCAAGACTTCCAAAGCTGGAACACTGAAGCTTTCTTT
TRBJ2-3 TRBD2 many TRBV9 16 CASSVVSGGRADTQYF TGTGCCAGCAGCGTAGTTAGCGGGGGACGAGCAGATACGCAGTATTTT
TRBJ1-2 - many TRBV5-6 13 CASSLAYNYGYTF TGTGCCAGCAGCTTGGCCTATAACTATGGCTACACCTTC
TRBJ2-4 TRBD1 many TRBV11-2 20 CASSLIPGTGDWAAKNIQYF TGTGCCAGCAGCCTGATACCCGGGACAGGGGATTGGGCAGCCAAAAACATTCAGTACTTC
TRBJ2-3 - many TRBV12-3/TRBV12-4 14 CASSLGTSGDTQYF TGTGCCAGCAGTTTAGGGACCTCCGGGGATACGCAGTATTTT
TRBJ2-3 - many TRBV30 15 CAWIRPGERIDTQYF TGTGCCTGGATCCGGCCAGGGGAAAGGATCGATACGCAGTATTTT
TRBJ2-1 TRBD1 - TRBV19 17 CASSERGTGWTYNERFF TGTGCCAGTAGCGAGAGGGGGACAGGGTGGACCTACAATGAGCGGTTCTTC
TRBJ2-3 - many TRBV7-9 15 CASSLLTGREDTQYF TGTGCCAGCAGCTTATTAACGGGTAGGGAAGATACGCAGTATTTT
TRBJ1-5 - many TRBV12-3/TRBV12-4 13 CASSFRNNQPQHF TGTGCCAGCAGCTTCCGCAACAATCAGCCCCAGCATTTT
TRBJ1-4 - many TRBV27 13 CASRSRPMEKLFF TGTGCCAGCCGATCCAGGCCGATGGAAAAACTGTTTTTT
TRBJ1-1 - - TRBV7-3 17 CASSLRATSVENTEAFF TGTGCCAGCAGCCTCCGTGCCACATCCGTAGAGAACACTGAAGCTTTCTTT
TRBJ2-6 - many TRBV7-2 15 CASSLRGSGANVLTF TGTGCCAGCAGCTTAAGAGGCTCTGGGGCCAACGTCCTGACTTTC
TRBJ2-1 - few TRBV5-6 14 CASSSGMEQNEQFF TGTGCCAGCAGCTCGGGGATGGAGCAAAATGAGCAGTTCTTC
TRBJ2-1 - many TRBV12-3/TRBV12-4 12 CASSFRGAEQFF TGTGCCAGCAGTTTCAGGGGGGCTGAGCAGTTCTTC
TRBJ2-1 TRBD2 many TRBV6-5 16 CASSYTGGSSYNEQFF TGTGCCAGCAGTTACACGGGGGGGAGCTCCTACAATGAGCAGTTCTTC
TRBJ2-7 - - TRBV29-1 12 CSVLRNSYEQYF TGCAGCGTTCTCAGGAATTCCTACGAGCAGTACTTC
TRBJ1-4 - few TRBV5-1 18 CASSLAFGEAEYSEKLFF TGCGCCAGCAGCTTGGCGTTTGGAGAAGCGGAGTACAGTGAAAAACTGTTTTTT
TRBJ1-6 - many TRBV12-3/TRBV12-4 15 CASSTAQVYNSPLHF TGTGCCAGCAGCACAGCCCAGGTGTACAATTCACCCCTCCACTTT
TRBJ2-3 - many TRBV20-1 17 CSARAHRVGAYTDTQYF TGCAGTGCTAGAGCTCATAGGGTCGGGGCTTACACAGATACGCAGTATTTT
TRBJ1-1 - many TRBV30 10 CAWAGLQAFF TGTGCCTGGGCCGGCTTGCAAGCTTTCTTT
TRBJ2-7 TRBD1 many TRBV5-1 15 CASSHDGQGRYEQYF TGCGCCAGCAGCCATGATGGACAGGGGCGGTACGAGCAGTACTTC
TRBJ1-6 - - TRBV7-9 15 CASSHGRARNSPLNF TGTGCCAGCAGTCACGGCCGGGCTAGGAATTCACCCCTCAACTTT
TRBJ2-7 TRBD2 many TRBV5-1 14 CASSLKGTTYEQYF TGCGCCAGCAGCTTGAAGGGGACTACCTACGAGCAGTACTTC
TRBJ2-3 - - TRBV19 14 CASRPGGRRDTQYF TGTGCCAGTCGCCCCGGGGGTCGGAGAGATACGCAGTATTTT
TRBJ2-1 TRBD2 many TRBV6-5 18 CASSYSRKRGALDNEQFF TGTGCCAGCAGTTACTCGAGGAAGCGGGGGGCCTTAGACAATGAGCAGTTCTTC
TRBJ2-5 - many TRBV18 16 CASSPPYKGIQETQYF TGTGCCAGCTCACCACCGTACAAGGGCATCCAAGAGACCCAGTACTTC
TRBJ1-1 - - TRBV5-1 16 CTSSSQRGSKNTEAFF TGCACCAGCAGCTCCCAACGGGGCTCAAAGAACACTGAAGCTTTCTTT
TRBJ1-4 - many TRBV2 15 CASKPGTAVVEKLFF TGTGCCAGCAAGCCGGGGACGGCCGTCGTTGAAAAACTGTTTTTT
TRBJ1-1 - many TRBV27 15 CASSPGTSTGTEAFF TGTGCCAGCAGTCCAGGGACATCTACGGGCACTGAAGCTTTCTTT
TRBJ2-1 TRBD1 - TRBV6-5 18 CASSYSMQGQVGNNEQFF TGTGCCAGCAGTTACTCGATGCAGGGACAGGTGGGGAACAATGAGCAGTTCTTC
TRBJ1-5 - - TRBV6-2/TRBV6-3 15 CASSYGGDADQPQHF TGTGCCAGCAGTTACGGGGGCGACGCCGATCAGCCCCAGCATTTT
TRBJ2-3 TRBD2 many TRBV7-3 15 CASSFRGGNTDTQYF TGTGCCAGCAGCTTCCGCGGGGGAAACACAGATACGCAGTATTTT
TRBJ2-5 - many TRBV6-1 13 CASSEATVTSQYF TGTGCCAGCAGTGAAGCGACGGTTACGTCCCAGTACTTC
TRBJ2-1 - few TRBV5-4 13 CASSLRQGNEQFF TGTGCCAGCAGCTTGCGTCAGGGCAATGAGCAGTTCTTC
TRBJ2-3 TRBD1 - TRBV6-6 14 CASSPDRGQDTQYF TGTGCCAGCAGCCCCGACAGGGGGCAGGATACGCAGTATTTT
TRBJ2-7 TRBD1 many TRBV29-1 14 CSASPGTGVYEQYF TGCAGCGCTAGCCCCGGGACAGGGGTCTACGAGCAGTACTTC
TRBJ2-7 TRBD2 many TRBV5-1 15 CASSLVAGKTYEQYF TGCGCCAGCAGCTTGGTAGCGGGTAAGACCTACGAGCAGTACTTC
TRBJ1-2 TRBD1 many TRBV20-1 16 CSASEPDRAKVYGYTF TGCAGTGCTAGTGAACCCGACAGGGCCAAAGTCTATGGCTACACCTTC
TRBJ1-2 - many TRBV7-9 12 CASSFTEYGYTF TGTGCCAGCAGCTTTACAGAATATGGCTACACCTTC
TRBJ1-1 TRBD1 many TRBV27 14 CASSLTGGNTEAFF TGTGCCAGCAGTTTAACAGGGGGCAACACTGAAGCTTTCTTT
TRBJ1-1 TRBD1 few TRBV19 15 CASSSWTGADTEAFF TGTGCCAGTAGTTCGTGGACAGGGGCGGACACTGAAGCTTTCTTT